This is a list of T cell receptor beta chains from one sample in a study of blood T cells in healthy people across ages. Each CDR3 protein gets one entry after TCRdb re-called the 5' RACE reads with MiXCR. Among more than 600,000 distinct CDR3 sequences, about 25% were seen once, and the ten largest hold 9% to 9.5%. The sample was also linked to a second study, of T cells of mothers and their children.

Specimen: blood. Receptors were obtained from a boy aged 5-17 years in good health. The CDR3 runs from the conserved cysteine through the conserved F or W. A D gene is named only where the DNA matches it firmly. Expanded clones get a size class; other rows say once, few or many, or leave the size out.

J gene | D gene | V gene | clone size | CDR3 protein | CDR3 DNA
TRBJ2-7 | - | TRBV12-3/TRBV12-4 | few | CASSSTFHEQYF | TGTGCCAGCAGCTCGACTTTCCACGAGCAGTACTTC
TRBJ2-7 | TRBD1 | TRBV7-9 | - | CASSRPGTGTDEQYF | TGTGCCAGCAGCCGTCCCGGGACAGGCACGGACGAGCAGTACTTC
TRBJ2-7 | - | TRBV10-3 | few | CAIRPGQSYEQYF | TGTGCCATCAGGCCTGGACAGTCCTACGAGCAGTACTTC
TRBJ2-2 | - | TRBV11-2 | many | CASSVRGTGELFF | TGTGCCAGCAGCGTGCGAGGAACCGGGGAGCTGTTTTTT
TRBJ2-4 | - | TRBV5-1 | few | CASSLRGYIQYF | TGCGCCAGCAGCTTGAGGGGGTACATTCAGTACTTC
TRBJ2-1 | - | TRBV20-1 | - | CSAQTPGGLYNEQFF | TGCAGTGCCCAAACCCCGGGGGGCCTTTACAATGAGCAGTTCTTC
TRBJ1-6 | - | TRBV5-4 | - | CASSLRQLNNSPLHF | TGTGCCAGCAGCTTGCGGCAGCTTAATAATTCACCCCTCCACTTT
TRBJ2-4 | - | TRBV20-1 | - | CSARVIYLATAKSIQYF | TGCAGTGCTAGAGTTATTTATTTAGCAACAGCCAAAAGCATTCAGTACTTC
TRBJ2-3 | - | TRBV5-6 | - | CASSHYIDTQYF | TGTGCCAGCAGCCATTATATAGATACGCAGTATTTT
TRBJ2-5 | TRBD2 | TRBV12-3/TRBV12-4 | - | CASTASGREETQYF | TGTGCCAGCACCGCTAGCGGGAGGGAAGAGACCCAGTACTTC
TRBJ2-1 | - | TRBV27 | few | CASSLQRGLGEQFF | TGTGCCAGCAGTTTACAGAGGGGGTTGGGTGAGCAGTTCTTC
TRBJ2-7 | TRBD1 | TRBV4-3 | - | CASSQDRWNRGYEQYF | TGCGCCAGCAGCCAAGATCGATGGAACAGGGGTTACGAGCAGTACTTC
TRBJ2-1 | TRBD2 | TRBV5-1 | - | CASSTGTSFYNEQFF | TGCGCCAGCAGTACAGGGACTAGTTTCTACAATGAGCAGTTCTTC
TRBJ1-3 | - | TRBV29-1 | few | CSAVGGGNTIYF | TGCAGCGCGGTTGGGGGTGGAAACACCATATATTTT